This T cell receptor (beta chain) appears in the sequencing data of a study of blood T cell repertoires in COVID-19. The CDR3 contains 12 residues. Germline V CDR1 and CDR2: KGHSH, LQKENI. V dropped 1 base and J dropped 6 bases, with 6 bases sitting between them. The method was immunoSEQ multiplex PCR; TCRdb's version includes in-frame clones alone and lacks a portion of them. The sample records around 25,000 clones, approximately 81% being singletons. The source of this sequence is a man in his 70s with acute or convalescent COVID-19. The chain carries TRBV18 and TRBJ1-1; D is ambiguous. Material: peripheral blood. This CDR3 is CASSPRRAEAFF. For the CDR3, the DNA is TGTGCCAGCTCACCACGGAGAGCTGAAGCTTTCTTT.